A single sample is the source of the 25 T cell receptor beta chains below, sequenced in a study of blood T cell repertoires in COVID-19 (dated by TCRdb to the early 2020s). Library preparation was by the immunoSEQ multiplex PCR assay. TCRdb took over this immuneACCESS table, retaining in-frame rearrangements with V and J assigned. Such tables are incomplete; in checked studies, under half of the missing clones stem from an unresolved V gene, and the remainder is unexplained. The sample table contains fewer than 350,000 clones; only one count was recorded for 85% of them. The leading ten clones occupy about 2.3% of the sample. The sample consisted of PBMCs or T cells enriched from blood (not recorded which). Source of these receptors: a woman aged 45-65 years who had recovered from COVID-19.

This sequence joins TRBV5-1 and TRBJ1-1; 11 bases are shared with TRBD1. The CDR3 contains 14 residues. Germline lookup yields CDR1 SGHRS and CDR2 YFSETQ. Trimming took 5 bases from V and 2 from J; bases not matched to a gene: 2. The CDR3 DNA reads TGCGCCAGCAGGGGACAGGGGGTTAACACTGAAGCTTTCTTT. Translation gives CASRGQGVNTEAFF.

The V gene is TRBV4-3, the J gene TRBJ1-2; TRBD1 might be the D (5 bases). The CDR3 contains 13 residues. Trimming removed 4 bases from V and 8 bases from J, with 14 bases in between. The germline CDR1 and CDR2 sequences are LGHNA and YSLEER. CDR3 nucleotide sequence: TGCGCCAGCAGCCGCAGGGATTCGAGCGGCTACACCTTC. Translating gives CASSRRDSSGYTF.

The rearrangement joins TRBV30 to TRBJ1-2; D is possibly TRBD1 (5 bases). Germline V gives CDR1 GTSNPN, CDR2 SVGIG (reference sequence). Deletions cut 5 bases from V and 8 bases from J, with 18 bases between. The CDR3 has 13 residues. The CDR3 region has the DNA TGTGCCTGGCAACCGGGGGGGAATGGAGGCTACACCTTC. Its protein product is CAWQPGGNGGYTF.

V usage is TRBV13 and J usage is TRBJ1-2; 8 bases are shared with TRBD1. CDR3 length: 16 residues. The germline gives CDR1 PRHDT, CDR2 FYEKMQ (reference sequence). The V segment lost 5 bases and the J segment 2 bases; nucleotides outside the gene matches: 10. CDR3 protein: CASSIKADRANYGYTF. The CDR3 DNA is TGTGCCAGCAGCATCAAAGCGGACAGGGCCAACTATGGCTACACCTTC.

The CDR3 here is CASIKQGLNTGELFF. The DNA for the CDR3 is TGTGCCAGTATAAAACAGGGGTTAAACACCGGGGAGCTGTTTTTT. V is TRBV6-5 and J is TRBJ2-2, with 7 bases fitting TRBD1. In germline, CDR1 is MNHEY, CDR2 SVGAGI. V trimming: 9 bases; J trimming: 2 bases; junction bases outside the gene matches: 9. This CDR3 comprises 15 residues.

The chain joins TRBV7-8 to TRBJ2-1, with D uncertain. Germline lookup yields CDR1 SGHVS and CDR2 FQNEAQ. V was trimmed by 2 bases and J by 4 bases, leaving 21 bases between them. CDR3 length: 18 residues. The CDR3 sequence: CASSLRASGLQRYNEQFF. The CDR3 nucleotides read TGTGCCAGCAGCTTAAGAGCTAGTGGTCTTCAGAGATACAATGAGCAGTTCTTC.

The chain joins TRBV7-6 to TRBJ2-5; 9 nucleotides match TRBD1. V lost 5 bases, J lost 6 bases, and 4 bases stayed unmatched. Germline loops: CDR1 SGHVS, CDR2 FNYEAQ. CDR3 size: 13 residues. The CDR3 DNA reads as TGTGCCAGCAGCCTGGACAGGGGAAAGACCCAGTACTTC. Translating it yields CASSLDRGKTQYF.

The V call is TRBV19, the J call TRBJ1-2; D remains unclear. The CDR3 sequence is 13 residues long. The germline V and J ends were trimmed by 3 bases and 0 bases, with 5 bases remaining between them. The germline gives CDR1 LNHDA, CDR2 SQIVND (reference sequence). The CDR3 here is CASSIGANYGYTF. The CDR3 DNA is TGTGCCAGTAGTATCGGGGCTAACTATGGCTACACCTTC.

V usage is TRBV6-5 and J usage is TRBJ2-1, with 8 nucleotides matching TRBD2. CDR1 is MNHEY and CDR2 is SVGAGI in the germline V gene. The V gene end was trimmed by 8 bases and the J gene end by 4 bases; junction bases not matched to a gene: 7. The CDR3 sequence is 14 residues long. DNA of the CDR3: TGTGCCAGCTTCGCGGGAGGCGGGTACAATGAGCAGTTCTTC. Encoded protein: CASFAGGGYNEQFF.

The CDR3 spells CASSPLRAGGNTEAFF. CDR3 DNA: TGTGCCAGCTCACCTTTGCGGGCAGGGGGCAACACTGAAGCTTTCTTT. This chain uses TRBV18 with TRBJ1-1; 8 bases are a match to TRBD1. There are 16 residues in the CDR3. The V gene end was trimmed by 3 bases and the J gene end by 2 bases; junction bases not matched to a gene: 8. CDR1 and CDR2 from the germline V gene are KGHSH and LQKENI.

CDR3 DNA sequence: TGTGCCAGCAGCTTAACTCCGGCTAGCGGAGATACGCAGTATTTT. Its translation is CASSLTPASGDTQYF. The chain recombines TRBV7-2 with TRBJ2-3; 7 nucleotides agree with TRBD2. CDR1 and CDR2 from the germline V gene are SGHTA and FQGNSA. There are 15 residues in the CDR3. With V trimmed by 2 bases and J by 5 bases, 7 bases remained unmatched.

The chain carries TRBV10-2 and TRBJ1-5; TRBD1 might be the D (6 bases). The V gene's germline CDR1 is WSHSY and CDR2 SAAADI. CDR3 size: 19 residues. The V end lost 3 bases, the J end lost 4 bases, and 25 bases lay between the germline ends. The CDR3 reads CASSESARAGVGANQPQHF. CDR3 bases: TGCGCCAGCAGTGAATCGGCCAGGGCAGGGGTCGGGGCTAATCAGCCCCAGCATTTT.

The chain uses TRBV7-2 and TRBJ1-5; no clear D gene. CDR1 is SGHTA and CDR2 is FQGNSA in the germline V gene. The V gene lost 5 bases and the J gene lost 1 base, with 9 bases spanning the gap. This CDR3 comprises 14 residues. The CDR3 nucleotides are TGTGCCAGCAGCCCCCCGCAGAGCAATCAGCCCCAGCATTTT. Residues: CASSPPQSNQPQHF.

The rearrangement links TRBV4-1 to TRBJ2-3, with 7 nucleotides matching TRBD1. The J segment lost 10 bases and the V segment lost 1 base, leaving 14 bases of the junction unmatched. The length of the CDR3 is 16 residues. The germline CDR1 and CDR2 sequences are MGHRA and YSYEKL. The CDR3, as DNA: TGCGCCAGCAGCCAAGCAACACAGGGGACCGCCGGTCCGCAGTATTTT. Its protein product is CASSQATQGTAGPQYF.

The CDR3 region is CASSPDRVNTEAFF. DNA of the CDR3: TGTGCCAGCAGCCCCGACAGGGTGAACACTGAAGCTTTCTTT. This chain joins TRBV4-2 and TRBJ1-1, with 7 positions matching TRBD1. The CDR3 totals 14 residues. J gave up 0 bases and V 4 bases, and 2 bases lay outside the gene matches. CDR1 LGHNA and CDR2 YNFKEQ come from the germline V gene.

For the CDR3, the DNA is TGTGCCAGCAGCCAAGATCGGGCAGGGCTTGGCTACACCTTC. This encodes CASSQDRAGLGYTF. This chain connects TRBV3-1 (or the pseudogene TRBV3-2) to TRBJ1-2; tentative D call: TRBD1 (5 bases). The germline gives CDR1 LGHDT, CDR2 YNNKEL (reference sequence). The V and J ends lost 0 bases and 7 bases respectively, with 12 bases between them. The CDR3 consists of 14 residues.

The V call is TRBV2, the J call TRBJ1-5; 10 bases agree with TRBD1. CDR3 length: 17 residues. Germline V CDR1 and CDR2: SNHLY, FYNNEI. After removal of 7 bases from V and 0 bases from J, the junction contained 9 bases not matched to a gene. The CDR3 loop is CASTTGQGIYSNQPQHF. The DNA for the CDR3 is TGTGCCAGCACTACGGGACAGGGGATCTATAGCAATCAGCCCCAGCATTTT.

This clone came up a few times. The CDR3 nucleotides are TGTGCCAGCAGTGTGACAGGCAGCTACGAGCAGTACTTC. This gives the protein CASSVTGSYEQYF. The V call is TRBV2, the J call TRBJ2-7; D may be TRBD1 (6 bases). CDR3 length: 13 residues. In germline, CDR1 is SNHLY, CDR2 FYNNEI. Trimming left V 4 bases short and J 3 bases short, with 10 bases between.

The chain uses TRBV7-9 and TRBJ2-1; TRBD2 matches 12 bases. This CDR3 is 16 amino acids long. The ends lost 5 bases at V and 4 bases at J; junction bases unmatched: 6. Looked up from germline, CDR1 is SEHNR and CDR2 is FQNEAQ (reference sequence). CDR3 nucleotides: TGTGCCAGCAGCCAGGGACTAGCGGGTCAGTACAATGAGCAGTTCTTC. Its translation: CASSQGLAGQYNEQFF.

This clone has just one count. The chain employs TRBV7-9 and TRBJ2-7; 11 nucleotides align to TRBD2. Germline CDR1 SEHNR, CDR2 FQNEAQ (reference sequence). The CDR3 spans 14 residues. The V segment lost 8 bases and the J segment 2 bases; nucleotides outside the gene matches: 5. CDR3 residues: CASGRLAGTYEQYF. CDR3 bases: TGTGCCAGCGGCAGACTAGCGGGGACCTACGAGCAGTACTTC.

The chain carries TRBV4-2 and TRBJ1-2; D gene unclear. Trimming took off 1 base at V and 1 base at J, with 13 bases between the two ends. CDR3 length: 16 amino acids. Germline V gene lookup returns CDR1 LGHNA and CDR2 YNFKEQ. This chain's CDR3 is CASSQGIWNSNYGYTF. The CDR3 coding sequence is TGTGCCAGCAGCCAAGGGATCTGGAACAGTAACTATGGCTACACCTTC.

This chain links TRBV5-1 with TRBJ2-7; the D gene is possibly TRBD1 (6 bases). In germline, CDR1 is SGHRS, CDR2 YFSETQ. The CDR3 spans 16 residues. V was cut by 3 bases and J by 5 bases, with 21 bases left in between. CDR3 loop: CASSSGHLKVYDEQYF. Written as DNA, the CDR3 is TGCGCCAGCAGCTCGGGACACCTGAAGGTATATGACGAGCAGTACTTC.

The CDR3: CASSITGANQPQHF. The CDR3, as DNA: TGTGCCAGTAGTATCACAGGGGCGAATCAGCCCCAGCATTTT. The chain combines TRBV19 with TRBJ1-5, with TRBD1 matching over 7 bases. In germline, CDR1 is LNHDA, CDR2 SQIVND (reference sequence). The CDR3 totals 14 residues. The trim removed 3 bases at V and 4 bases at J, leaving 3 bases unmatched.

The V gene is TRBV5-4, the J gene TRBJ1-1; weak D call: TRBD1 (6 bases). The CDR3 is made up of 14 amino acids. The V end was cut by 4 bases, the J end by 1 base, with 11 bases between. Germline-derived CDR1 and CDR2 are SGHNT and YYREEE (reference sequence). As DNA, the CDR3 is TGTGCCAGCAGCCCGGGACAAGCGAACACTGAAGCTTTCTTT. Encoded protein: CASSPGQANTEAFF.

The rearrangement links TRBV28 to TRBJ1-2, with 7 bases identical to TRBD1. V trimming: 6 bases; J trimming: 4 bases; junction bases outside the gene matches: 11. The CDR3 loop spans 15 amino acids. Per germline, CDR1 MDHEN and CDR2 SYDVKM. The CDR3 sequence is CASRGRQGSFYGYTF. The CDR3 coding sequence is TGTGCCAGCAGGGGGAGACAGGGTTCCTTCTATGGCTACACCTTC.